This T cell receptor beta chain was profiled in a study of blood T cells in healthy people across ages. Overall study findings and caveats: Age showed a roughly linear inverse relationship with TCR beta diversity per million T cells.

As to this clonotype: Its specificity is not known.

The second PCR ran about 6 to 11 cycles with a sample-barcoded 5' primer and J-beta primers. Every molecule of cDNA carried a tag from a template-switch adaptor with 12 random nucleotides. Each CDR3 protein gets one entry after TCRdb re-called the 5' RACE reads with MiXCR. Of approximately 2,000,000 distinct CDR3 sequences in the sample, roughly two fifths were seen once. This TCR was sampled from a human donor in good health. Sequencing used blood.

The CDR3 loop reads CASSSVEGSYEQYF. The CDR3 nucleotides are TGTGCCAGCAGCTCAGTAGAAGGCTCCTACGAGCAGTACTTC. V is TRBV7-2 and J is TRBJ2-7; unclear D gene. CDR1 and CDR2 (germline): SGHTA, FQGNSA. This CDR3 region has 14 residues. Trimming stripped 4 bases from V and 0 bases from J, with 10 bases between.